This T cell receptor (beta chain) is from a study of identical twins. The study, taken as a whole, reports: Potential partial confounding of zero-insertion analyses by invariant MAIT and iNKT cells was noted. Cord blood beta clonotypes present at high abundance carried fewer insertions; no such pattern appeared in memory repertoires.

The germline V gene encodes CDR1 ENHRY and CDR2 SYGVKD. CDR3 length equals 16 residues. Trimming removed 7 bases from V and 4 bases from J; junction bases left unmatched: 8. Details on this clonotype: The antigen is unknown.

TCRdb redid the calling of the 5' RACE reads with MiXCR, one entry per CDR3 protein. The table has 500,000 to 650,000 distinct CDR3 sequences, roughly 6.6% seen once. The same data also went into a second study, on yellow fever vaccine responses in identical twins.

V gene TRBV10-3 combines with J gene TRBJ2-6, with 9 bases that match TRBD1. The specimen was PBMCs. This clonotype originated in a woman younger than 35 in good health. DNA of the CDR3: TGTGCCATCACGGGGGACAGGGTTGCCGGGGCCAACGTCCTGACTTTC. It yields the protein CAITGDRVAGANVLTF.